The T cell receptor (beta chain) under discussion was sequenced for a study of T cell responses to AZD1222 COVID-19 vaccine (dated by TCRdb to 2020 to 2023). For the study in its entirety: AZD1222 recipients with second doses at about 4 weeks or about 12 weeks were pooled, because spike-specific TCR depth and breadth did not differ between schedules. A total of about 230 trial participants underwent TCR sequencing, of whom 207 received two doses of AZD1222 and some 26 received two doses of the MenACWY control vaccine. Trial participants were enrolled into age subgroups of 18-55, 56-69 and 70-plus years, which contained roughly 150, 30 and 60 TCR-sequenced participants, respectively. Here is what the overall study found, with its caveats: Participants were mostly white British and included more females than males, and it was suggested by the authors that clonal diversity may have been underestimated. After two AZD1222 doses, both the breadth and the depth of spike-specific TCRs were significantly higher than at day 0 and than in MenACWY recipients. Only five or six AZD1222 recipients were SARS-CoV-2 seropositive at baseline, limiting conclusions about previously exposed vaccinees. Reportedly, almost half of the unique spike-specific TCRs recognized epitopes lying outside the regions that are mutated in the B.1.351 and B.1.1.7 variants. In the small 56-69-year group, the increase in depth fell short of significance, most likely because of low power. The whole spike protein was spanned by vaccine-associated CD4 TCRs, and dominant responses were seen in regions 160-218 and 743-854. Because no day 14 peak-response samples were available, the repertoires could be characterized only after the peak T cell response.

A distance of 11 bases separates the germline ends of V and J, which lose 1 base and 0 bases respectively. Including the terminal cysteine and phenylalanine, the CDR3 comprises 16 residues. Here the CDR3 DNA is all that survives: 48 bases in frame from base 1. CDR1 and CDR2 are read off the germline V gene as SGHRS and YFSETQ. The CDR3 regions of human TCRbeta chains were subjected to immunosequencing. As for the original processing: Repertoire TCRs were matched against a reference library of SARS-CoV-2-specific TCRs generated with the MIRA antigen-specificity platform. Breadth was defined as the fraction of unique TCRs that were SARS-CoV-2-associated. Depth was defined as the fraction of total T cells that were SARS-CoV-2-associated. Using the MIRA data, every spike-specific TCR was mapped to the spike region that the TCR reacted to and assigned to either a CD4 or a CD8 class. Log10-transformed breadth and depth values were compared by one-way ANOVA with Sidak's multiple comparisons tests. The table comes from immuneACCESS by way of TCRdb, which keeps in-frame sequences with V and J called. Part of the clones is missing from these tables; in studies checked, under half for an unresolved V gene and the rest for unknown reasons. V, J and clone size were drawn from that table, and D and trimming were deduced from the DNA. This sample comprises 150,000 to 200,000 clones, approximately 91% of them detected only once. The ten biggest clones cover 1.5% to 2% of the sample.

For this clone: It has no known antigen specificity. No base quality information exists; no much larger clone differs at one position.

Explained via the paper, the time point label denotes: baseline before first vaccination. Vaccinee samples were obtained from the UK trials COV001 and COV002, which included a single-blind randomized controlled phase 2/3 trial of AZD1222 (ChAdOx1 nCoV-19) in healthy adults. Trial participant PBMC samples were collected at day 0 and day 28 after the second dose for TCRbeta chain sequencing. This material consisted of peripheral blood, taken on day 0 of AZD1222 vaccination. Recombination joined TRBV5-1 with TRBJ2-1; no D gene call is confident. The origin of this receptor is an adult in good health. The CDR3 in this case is CASSLRSVSSYNEQFF. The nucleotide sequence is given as TGCGCCAGCAGCTTGCGATCGGTGAGCTCCTACAATGAGCAGTTCTTC.